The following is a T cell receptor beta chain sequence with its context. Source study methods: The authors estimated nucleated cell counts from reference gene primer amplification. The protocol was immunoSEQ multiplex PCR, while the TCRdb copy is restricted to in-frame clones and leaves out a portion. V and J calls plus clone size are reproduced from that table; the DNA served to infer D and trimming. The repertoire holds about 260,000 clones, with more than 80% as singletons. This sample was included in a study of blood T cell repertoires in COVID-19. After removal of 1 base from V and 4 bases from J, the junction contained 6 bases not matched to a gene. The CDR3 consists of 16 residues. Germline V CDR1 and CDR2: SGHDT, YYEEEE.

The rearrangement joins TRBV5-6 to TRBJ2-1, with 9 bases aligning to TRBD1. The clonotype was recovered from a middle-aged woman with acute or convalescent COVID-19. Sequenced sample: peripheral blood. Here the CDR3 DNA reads TGTGCCAGCAGCTTGTTACAGGGGGCTGGTTACAATGAGCAGTTCTTC. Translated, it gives CASSLLQGAGYNEQFF.